The 26 T cell receptor beta chains below come from one sample, sequenced in a study of blood T cell repertoires in COVID-19. The table came from immunoSEQ multiplex PCR; TCRdb's copy has only in-frame clones and leaves some out. The sample includes some 300,000 clones, about 87% of them seen just once. Sequences were obtained from peripheral blood. All receptors derive from a woman aged 45-59 years with COVID-19, enrolled during active disease.

V gene TRBV7-9 combines with J gene TRBJ2-7; 9 bases fit TRBD2. The V gene's germline CDR1 is SEHNR and CDR2 FQNEAQ (reference sequence). The CDR3 loop spans 15 amino acids. V shed 1 base, J shed 6 bases, and the junction held 7 bases outside the gene matches. The CDR3, as DNA: TGTGCCAGCAGCTTAGAAGGCGGGAGGGTCCTCGAGCAGTACTTC. Translation: CASSLEGGRVLEQYF. The full variable domain, its missing parts supplied by reference TRBV7-9 and TRBJ2-7, is DTGVSQNPRHKITKRGQNVTFRCDPISEHNRLYWYRQTLGQGPEFLTYFQNEAQLEKSRLLSDRFSAERPKGSFSTLEIQRTEQGDSAMYLCASSLEGGRVLEQYFGPGTRLTVT.

V usage is TRBV28 and J usage is TRBJ1-2, with D unresolved. Between the trimmed V and J ends, which lost 3 bases and 0 bases, there was a span of 17 bases. The CDR3 has 17 amino acids. Germline-derived CDR1 and CDR2 are MDHEN and SYDVKM. This CDR3 reads CASSFSAAQLANYGYTF. The DNA of the CDR3 is TGTGCCAGCAGTTTCAGCGCAGCCCAGTTAGCTAACTATGGCTACACCTTC.

V is TRBV15 and J is TRBJ2-3; possibly TRBD2 for D (5 bases). V was trimmed by 0 bases and J by 2 bases, leaving 9 bases between them. Germline V gives CDR1 LNHNV, CDR2 YYDKDF (reference sequence). The CDR3 has 15 amino acids. The CDR3 loop is CATSRDPTNTDTQYF. CDR3 nucleotide sequence: TGTGCCACCAGCAGAGATCCGACTAACACAGATACGCAGTATTTT.

The chain carries TRBV19 and TRBJ1-2; D is uncertain. V was trimmed by 3 bases and J by 4 bases, leaving 21 bases between them. Germline V CDR1 and CDR2: LNHDA, SQIVND (reference sequence). The CDR3 is made up of 17 amino acids. The CDR3 nucleotides read TGTGCCAGTAGTATCTTTGGTAGCGCTAACATGATCTATGGCTACACCTTC. It yields the protein CASSIFGSANMIYGYTF.

The V gene is TRBV11-2, the J gene TRBJ1-1; 11 bases map to TRBD1. The CDR3 is 15 residues long. Per germline, CDR1 SGHAT and CDR2 FQNNGV. With V trimmed by 5 bases and J by 0 bases, 2 bases remained unmatched. CDR3 amino acids: CASSGTGGMNTEAFF. Written as DNA, the CDR3 is TGTGCCAGCAGCGGGACAGGGGGTATGAACACTGAAGCTTTCTTT.

The chain uses TRBV6-2 or TRBV6-3 and TRBJ1-1; D remains ambiguous. CDR1 MNHEY and CDR2 SVGEGT come from the germline V gene. The CDR3 loop spans 14 amino acids. Trimming took 2 bases from V and 7 from J, leaving 14 bases between them. CDR3 amino acids: CASSYRLERLEAFF. The CDR3, as DNA: TGTGCCAGCAGTTACAGGCTCGAGCGGCTTGAAGCTTTCTTT.

The genes are TRBV19 and TRBJ2-1, with 15 bases aligning to TRBD2. This CDR3 is built from 16 residues. V lost 6 bases to trimming and J lost 5 bases; unmatched junction nucleotides: 5. Germline CDR1 is LNHDA and CDR2 is SQIVND (reference sequence). Written as DNA, the CDR3 is TGTGCCAGTAGCGGGACTAGCGGGAGGACTAACAATGAGCAGTTCTTC. As protein: CASSGTSGRTNNEQFF.

This chain links TRBV7-2 with TRBJ2-7; no reliable D call. The CDR3 runs 16 residues. V lost 4 bases, J lost 3 bases, and 19 bases lay in between. Germline assignment: CDR1 SGHTA and CDR2 FQGNSA. The CDR3 is CASSSVAYGSNYEQYF. The CDR3, as DNA: TGTGCCAGCAGCTCCGTGGCCTACGGGTCGAACTACGAGCAGTACTTC.

The chain joins TRBV5-6 to TRBJ1-1, with no clear D. The ends were cut back, 2 bases at V and 4 bases at J, with 12 bases in the middle. CDR3 size: 14 residues. CDR1 is SGHDT and CDR2 is YYEEEE in the germline V gene. CDR3 bases: TGTGCCAGCAGCTTCGTGAGCGTGGTCACTGAAGCTTTCTTT. This translates into CASSFVSVVTEAFF.

This clone was observed a single time. This chain joins TRBV3-1 (or the pseudogene TRBV3-2) and TRBJ1-2; TRBD1 agrees at 10 bases. The CDR3 is 16 amino acids. V was pared by 4 bases and J by 6 bases, with 11 bases of the junction left unmatched. Germline V lookup: CDR1 LGHDT, CDR2 YNNKEL (reference sequence). CDR3 protein: CASSRSAGQGSDGYTF. CDR3 bases: TGTGCCAGCAGCCGTTCGGCGGGACAGGGGAGCGATGGCTACACCTTC.

The V call is TRBV6-1, the J call TRBJ2-7; no firm D call. Germline lookup yields CDR1 MNHNS and CDR2 SASEGT. The CDR3 has 15 residues. The V end was cut by 2 bases, the J end by 2 bases, with 13 bases between. The CDR3 loop reads CASSETSNSAYEQYF. The CDR3 DNA reads as TGTGCCAGCAGTGAAACGAGTAATTCCGCCTACGAGCAGTACTTC.

The chain recombines TRBV3-1 (or the pseudogene TRBV3-2) with TRBJ2-7; possible D gene TRBD1, 6 bases. CDR1 is LGHDT and CDR2 is YNNKEL in the germline V gene (reference sequence). The CDR3 runs 14 residues. V shed 1 base and J shed 3 bases, with 10 bases lying between them. CDR3 coding DNA: TGTGCCAGCAGCCAAGGGCTAGGGGGCTACGAGCAGTACTTC. This encodes CASSQGLGGYEQYF.

The rearrangement uses TRBV14 and TRBJ2-1; 10 bases line up with TRBD2. Germline values: CDR1 SGHDN, CDR2 FVKESK. This CDR3 comprises 17 residues. Trimming removed 4 bases from V and 8 bases from J; junction bases left unmatched: 14. DNA for the CDR3: TGTGCCAGCAGCCCGCACCCCCCGGCTAGCGGGAGCGATGAGCAGTTCTTC. This gives the protein CASSPHPPASGSDEQFF.

This sequence joins TRBV7-8 and TRBJ2-7; weak D call: TRBD1 (6 bases). Trimming took 5 bases from V and 6 from J, leaving 17 bases between them. Germline lookup yields CDR1 SGHVS and CDR2 FQNEAQ. The CDR3 contains 14 residues. The CDR3 region has the DNA TGTGCCAGCAGCGACGACAGGTTTCAGGGCGAGCAGTACTTC. It encodes CASSDDRFQGEQYF.

V usage is TRBV25-1 and J usage is TRBJ2-3; D not certain. V shed 1 base and J shed 2 bases, with 10 bases lying between them. CDR1 and CDR2 (germline): MGHDK, SYGVNS. The CDR3 loop spans 15 amino acids. Here the CDR3 DNA reads TGTGCCAGCAGTGAATTCCCGCGTGCCACAGATACGCAGTATTTT. Amino acids: CASSEFPRATDTQYF.

This chain joins TRBV11-2 and TRBJ1-6; the D gene is possibly TRBD1 (5 bases). The germline V gene has CDR1 SGHAT and CDR2 FQNNGV. The CDR3 consists of 12 residues. Trimming took off 7 bases at V and 7 bases at J, with 8 bases between the two ends. CDR3 sequence: CASTRQNSPLHF. The CDR3 coding sequence is TGTGCCAGCACGAGACAGAATTCACCCCTCCACTTT.

V is TRBV20-1 and J is TRBJ1-5; the match to TRBD1 covers 12 bases. The CDR3 loop spans 18 amino acids. Germline CDR1 DFQATT, CDR2 SNEGSKA (reference sequence). V was clipped by 3 bases and J by 0 bases; unmatched bases: 9. CDR3 loop: CSASSGTGGSYSNQPQHF. In DNA, the CDR3 is TGCAGTGCTAGTTCCGGGACAGGGGGCTCGTATAGCAATCAGCCCCAGCATTTT.

The chain recombines TRBV6-5 with TRBJ1-1, with 7 bases fitting TRBD1. CDR1 is MNHEY and CDR2 is SVGAGI in the germline V gene. V lost 7 bases and J lost 4; bases outside the gene matches: 9. The CDR3 is made up of 14 amino acids. The DNA for the CDR3 is TGTGCCAGCACTCTAAAGGGGGCCAGCACTGAAGCTTTCTTT. It codes for CASTLKGASTEAFF.

This sequence joins TRBV7-9 and TRBJ1-6; no clear D gene. The CDR3 contains 13 residues. Per the germline V gene, CDR1 is SEHNR and CDR2 is FQNEAQ (reference sequence). With 5 bases removed from V and 7 bases from J, the gap between germline ends came to 9 bases. DNA for the CDR3: TGTGCCAGCAGCCCCGAGACAAATTCACCCCTCCACTTT. Residues: CASSPETNSPLHF.

This sequence joins TRBV6-6 and TRBJ2-7, with TRBD2 matching over 9 bases. The CDR3 has 15 residues. With V trimmed by 0 bases and J by 7 bases, 7 bases remained unmatched. CDR1 is MNHNY, CDR2 SVGAGI, per germline (reference sequence). The CDR3 is CASSYSGREGREQYF. CDR3 nucleotides: TGTGCCAGCAGTTACTCAGGGCGGGAGGGCCGTGAGCAGTACTTC.

The rearrangement joins TRBV4-1 to TRBJ2-5; tentatively, D is TRBD2 (5 bases). V was trimmed by 0 bases and J by 4 bases, leaving 9 bases between them. Germline V gene data show CDR1 as MGHRA and CDR2 as YSYEKL. This CDR3 is built from 14 residues. The CDR3 is CASSQDASGETQYF. The CDR3 DNA sequence: TGCGCCAGCAGCCAAGATGCAAGCGGAGAGACCCAGTACTTC.

V is TRBV6-5 and J is TRBJ2-2; the D gene is possibly TRBD1 (5 bases). V was shortened by 8 bases and J by 7 bases, with 17 bases between the two germline ends. The CDR3 runs 14 residues. Germline CDR1 and CDR2: MNHEY and SVGAGI. The CDR3 loop reads CASCIGRAGGELFF. DNA of the CDR3: TGTGCCAGCTGTATAGGCAGGGCCGGCGGGGAGCTGTTTTTT.

V and J are TRBV29-1 and TRBJ1-1; D may be TRBD1 (6 bases). This CDR3 spans 12 amino acids. Trimming removed 5 bases at V and 0 bases at J, with 7 bases between. From germline, CDR1 is SQVTM and CDR2 ANQGSEA. The CDR3 DNA sequence: TGCAGCGTTTGGGACATGAACACTGAAGCTTTCTTT. It translates to CSVWDMNTEAFF.

The chain is built from TRBV18 and TRBJ2-7; TRBD1 aligns across 10 bases. Germline-derived CDR1 and CDR2 are KGHSH and LQKENI. This CDR3 region has 15 residues. Trimming removed 0 bases from V and 3 bases from J; junction bases left unmatched: 2. The CDR3: CASSPPGQGFYEQYF. In DNA form, the CDR3 reads TGTGCCAGCTCACCACCGGGACAGGGGTTCTACGAGCAGTACTTC.

DNA of the CDR3: TGTGCCAGCAGTGAGCAGGGCGGGCCTAGCGGGTTCGATGAGCAGTTCTTC. Encoded protein: CASSEQGGPSGFDEQFF. The V and J genes are TRBV28 and TRBJ2-1; 8 positions agree with TRBD2. The CDR3 is made up of 17 amino acids. The ends lost 5 bases at V and 8 bases at J; junction bases unmatched: 17. CDR1 is MDHEN, CDR2 SYDVKM, per germline.

The chain joins TRBV5-1 to TRBJ1-5, with D tentatively TRBD1 (6 bases). Germline lookup yields CDR1 SGHRS and CDR2 YFSETQ. V dropped 0 bases and J dropped 0 bases, with 10 bases sitting between them. CDR3 length: 16 residues. The CDR3 reads CASSLEGTNSNQPQHF. In nucleotides, the CDR3 is TGCGCCAGCAGCTTGGAAGGGACAAATAGCAATCAGCCCCAGCATTTT.